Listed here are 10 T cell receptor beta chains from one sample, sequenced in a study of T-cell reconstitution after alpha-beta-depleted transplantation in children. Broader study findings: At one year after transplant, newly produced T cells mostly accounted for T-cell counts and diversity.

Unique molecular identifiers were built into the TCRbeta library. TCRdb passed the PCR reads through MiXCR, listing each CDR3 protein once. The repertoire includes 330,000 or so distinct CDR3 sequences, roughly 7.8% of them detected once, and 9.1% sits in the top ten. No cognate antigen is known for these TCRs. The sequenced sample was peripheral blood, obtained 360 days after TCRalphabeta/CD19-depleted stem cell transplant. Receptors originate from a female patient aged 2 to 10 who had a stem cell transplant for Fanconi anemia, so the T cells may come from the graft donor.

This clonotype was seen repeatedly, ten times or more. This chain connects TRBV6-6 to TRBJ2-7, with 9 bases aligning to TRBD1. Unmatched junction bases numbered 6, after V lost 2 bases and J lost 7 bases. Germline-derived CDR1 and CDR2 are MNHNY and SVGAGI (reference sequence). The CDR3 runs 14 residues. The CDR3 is CASSYGGTGREQYF. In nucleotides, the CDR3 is TGTGCCAGCAGTTACGGGGGGACAGGGAGGGAGCAGTACTTC.

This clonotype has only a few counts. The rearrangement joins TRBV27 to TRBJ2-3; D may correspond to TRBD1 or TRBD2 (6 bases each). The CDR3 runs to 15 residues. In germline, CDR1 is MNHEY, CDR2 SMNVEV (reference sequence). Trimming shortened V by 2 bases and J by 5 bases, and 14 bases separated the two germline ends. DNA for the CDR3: TGTGCCAGCAGTTTAAGTTTCGGGGGCGGAGATACGCAGTATTTT. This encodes CASSLSFGGGDTQYF.

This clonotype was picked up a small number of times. The DNA of the CDR3 is TGTGCCAGCAGTTTATCGACAGGGTGGACTGAAGCTTTCTTT. Amino acid sequence: CASSLSTGWTEAFF. The chain links TRBV27 to TRBJ1-1; 7 bases match TRBD1. This CDR3 has 14 amino acids. V gave up 0 bases and J gave up 5 bases; unmatched junction bases: 3. Per germline, CDR1 MNHEY and CDR2 SMNVEV (reference sequence).

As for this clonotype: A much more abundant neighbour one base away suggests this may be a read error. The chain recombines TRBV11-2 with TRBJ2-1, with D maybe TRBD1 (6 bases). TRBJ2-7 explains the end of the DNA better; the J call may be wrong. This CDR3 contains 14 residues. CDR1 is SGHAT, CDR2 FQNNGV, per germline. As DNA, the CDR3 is TGTGCCAGCAGCTCCGGGGACAATTACAATGAGCAGTACTTC. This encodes CASSSGDNYNEQYF.

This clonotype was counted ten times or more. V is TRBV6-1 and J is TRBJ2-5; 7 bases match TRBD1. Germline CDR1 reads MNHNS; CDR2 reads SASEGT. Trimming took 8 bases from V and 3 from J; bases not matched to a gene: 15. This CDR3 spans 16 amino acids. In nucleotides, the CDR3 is TGTGCCAGCCTAGGCACAGGGGCTGGACCAAAAGAGACCCAGTACTTC. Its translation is CASLGTGAGPKETQYF.

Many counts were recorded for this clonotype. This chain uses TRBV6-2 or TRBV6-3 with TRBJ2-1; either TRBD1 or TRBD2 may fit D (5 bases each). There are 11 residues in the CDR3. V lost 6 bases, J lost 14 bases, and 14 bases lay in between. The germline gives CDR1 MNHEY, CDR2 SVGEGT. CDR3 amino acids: CASSRGTQEFF. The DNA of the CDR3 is TGTGCCAGCAGCCGTGGGACCCAGGAGTTCTTC.

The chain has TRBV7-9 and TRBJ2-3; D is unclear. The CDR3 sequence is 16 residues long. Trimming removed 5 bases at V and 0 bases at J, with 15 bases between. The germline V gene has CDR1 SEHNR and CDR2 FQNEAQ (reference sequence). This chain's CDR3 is CASSPTGLTSTDTQYF. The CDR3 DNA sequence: TGTGCCAGCAGCCCCACGGGCCTGACCAGCACAGATACGCAGTATTTT.

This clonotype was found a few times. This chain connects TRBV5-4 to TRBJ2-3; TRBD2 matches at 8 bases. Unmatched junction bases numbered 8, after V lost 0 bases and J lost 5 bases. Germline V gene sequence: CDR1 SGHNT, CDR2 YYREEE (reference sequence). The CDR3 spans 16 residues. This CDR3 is CASSLELRGEGDTQYF. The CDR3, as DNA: TGTGCCAGCAGCTTGGAACTGCGGGGGGAAGGAGATACGCAGTATTTT.

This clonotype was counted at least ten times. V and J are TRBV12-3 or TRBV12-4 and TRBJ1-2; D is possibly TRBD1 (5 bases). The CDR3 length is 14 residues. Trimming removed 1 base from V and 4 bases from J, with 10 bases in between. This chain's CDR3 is CASSLVRAGYGYTF. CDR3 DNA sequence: TGTGCCAGCAGTTTAGTCAGGGCGGGCTATGGCTACACCTTC.

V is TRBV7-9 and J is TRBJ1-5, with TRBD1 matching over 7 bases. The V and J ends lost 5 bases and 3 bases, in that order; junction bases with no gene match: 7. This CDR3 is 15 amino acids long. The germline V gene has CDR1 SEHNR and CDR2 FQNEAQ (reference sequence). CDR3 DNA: TGTGCCAGCAGCCGGACGGACAGGTTCAATCAGCCCCAGCATTTT. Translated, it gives CASSRTDRFNQPQHF.